What follows are 2 T cell receptor beta chains derived from one specimen sequenced in a study of early T cells in non-severe SARS-CoV-2 infection. TCRdb re-derived calls from the 5' RACE reads in MiXCR, one entry per CDR3 protein. The sample includes more than 70,000 distinct CDR3 sequences, around 13% seen only once; the top ten take 11% to 15%. The sample was whole blood. All receptors derive from an adult who was a healthcare worker with PCR-confirmed SARS-CoV-2 infection or an uninfected control (not recorded which).

The V and J genes are TRBV15 and TRBJ2-1; TRBD2 agrees at 8 bases. The junction had 8 bases not matched to a gene; V was cut back by 1 base and J by 6 bases. CDR1 and CDR2 from the germline V gene are LNHNV and YYDKDF (reference sequence). This CDR3 region has 16 residues. The CDR3: CATSRVERGKGNEQFF. CDR3 DNA sequence: TGTGCCACCAGCAGAGTGGAGCGGGGGAAGGGCAATGAGCAGTTCTTC.

This clonotype was found a few times. The chain combines TRBV11-2 with TRBJ1-1, with D unresolved. Germline-derived CDR1 and CDR2 are SGHAT and FQNNGV. The V gene lost 5 bases and the J gene lost 7 bases, with 8 bases spanning the gap. CDR3 length: 11 amino acids. In DNA, the CDR3 is TGTGCCAGCAGCCCGTGGAGTGAAGCTTTCTTT. Residues: CASSPWSEAFF.